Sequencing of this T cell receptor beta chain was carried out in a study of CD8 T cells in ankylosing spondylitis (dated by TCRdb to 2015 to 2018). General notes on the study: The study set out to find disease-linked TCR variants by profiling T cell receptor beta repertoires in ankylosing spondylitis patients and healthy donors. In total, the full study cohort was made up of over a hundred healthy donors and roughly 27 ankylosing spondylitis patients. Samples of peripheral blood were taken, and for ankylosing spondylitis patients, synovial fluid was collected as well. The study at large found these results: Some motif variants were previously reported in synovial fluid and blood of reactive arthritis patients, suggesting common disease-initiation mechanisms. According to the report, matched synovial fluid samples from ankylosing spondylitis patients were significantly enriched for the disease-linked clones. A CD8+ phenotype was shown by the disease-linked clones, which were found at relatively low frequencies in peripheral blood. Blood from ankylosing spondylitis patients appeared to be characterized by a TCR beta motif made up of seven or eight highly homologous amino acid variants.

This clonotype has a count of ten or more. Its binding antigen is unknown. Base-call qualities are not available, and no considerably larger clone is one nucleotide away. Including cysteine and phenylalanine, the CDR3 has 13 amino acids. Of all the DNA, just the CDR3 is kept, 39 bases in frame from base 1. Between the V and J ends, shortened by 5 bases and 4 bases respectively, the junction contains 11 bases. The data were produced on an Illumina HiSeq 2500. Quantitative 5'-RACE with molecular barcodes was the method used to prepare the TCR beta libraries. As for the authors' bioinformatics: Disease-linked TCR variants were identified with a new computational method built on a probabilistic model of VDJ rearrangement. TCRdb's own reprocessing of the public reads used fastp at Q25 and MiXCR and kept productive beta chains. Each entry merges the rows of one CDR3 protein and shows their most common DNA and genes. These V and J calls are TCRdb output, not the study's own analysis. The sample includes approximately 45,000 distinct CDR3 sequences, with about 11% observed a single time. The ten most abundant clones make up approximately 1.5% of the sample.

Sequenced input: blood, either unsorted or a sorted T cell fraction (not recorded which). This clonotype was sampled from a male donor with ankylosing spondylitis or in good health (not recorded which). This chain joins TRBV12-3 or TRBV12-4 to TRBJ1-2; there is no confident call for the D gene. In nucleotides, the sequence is TGTGCCAGCAGTCCCTCGGGTGCCTATGGCTACACCTTC. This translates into CASSPSGAYGYTF.